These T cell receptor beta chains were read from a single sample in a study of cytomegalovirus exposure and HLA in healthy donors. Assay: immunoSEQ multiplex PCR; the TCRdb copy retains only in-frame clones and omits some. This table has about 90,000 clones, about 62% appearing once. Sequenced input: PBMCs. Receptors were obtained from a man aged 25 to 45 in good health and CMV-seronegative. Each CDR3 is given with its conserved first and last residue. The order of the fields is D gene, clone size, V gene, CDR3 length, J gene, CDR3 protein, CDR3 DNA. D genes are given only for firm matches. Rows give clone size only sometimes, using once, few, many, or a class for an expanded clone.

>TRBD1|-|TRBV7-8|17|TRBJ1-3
CASSWGPGQGFRNTIYF
TGTGCCAGCAGCTGGGGGCCGGGACAGGGTTTTAGAAACACCATATATTTT
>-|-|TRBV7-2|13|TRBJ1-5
CASSLEWSQPQHF
TGTGCCAGCAGCTTAGAATGGAGTCAGCCCCAGCATTTT
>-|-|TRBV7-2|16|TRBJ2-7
CASSLAGGRGSHEQYF
TGTGCCAGCAGCTTAGCGGGGGGTCGGGGGAGCCACGAGCAGTACTTC
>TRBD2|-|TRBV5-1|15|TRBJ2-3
CASSQRTSGTDTQYF
TGCGCCAGCAGCCAGCGGACTAGCGGCACAGATACGCAGTATTTT
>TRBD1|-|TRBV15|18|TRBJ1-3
CATSRDRDRGRRGNTIYF
TGTGCCACCAGCAGAGACCGGGACAGGGGGCGAAGGGGAAACACCATATATTTT
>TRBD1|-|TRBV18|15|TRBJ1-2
CASSPLEGGNYGYTF
TGTGCCAGCTCACCACTGGAAGGGGGCAACTATGGCTACACCTTC
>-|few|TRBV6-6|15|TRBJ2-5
CASSYRSGQKETQYF
TGTGCCAGCAGTTACCGGTCAGGGCAGAAAGAGACCCAGTACTTC
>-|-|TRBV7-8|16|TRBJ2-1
CASSVGIGSSYNEQFF
TGTGCCAGCAGCGTGGGAATCGGGAGCTCCTACAATGAGCAGTTCTTC
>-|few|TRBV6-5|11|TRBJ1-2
CASSYNRLYTF
TGTGCCAGCAGTTACAACAGGCTCTACACCTTC
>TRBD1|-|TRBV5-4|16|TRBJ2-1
CASSLEPGQATYEQFF
TGTGCCAGCAGCTTGGAACCGGGACAGGCAACCTATGAGCAGTTCTTC
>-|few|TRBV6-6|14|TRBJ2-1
CASGSTRPGNEQFF
TGTGCCAGCGGATCGACTAGACCTGGCAATGAGCAGTTCTTC
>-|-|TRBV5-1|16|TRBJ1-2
CASSLRTSYRNYGYTF
TGCGCCAGCAGCTTGAGAACCTCCTACCGGAACTATGGCTACACCTTC
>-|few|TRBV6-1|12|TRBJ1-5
CASSGGRQPQHF
TGTGCCAGCAGTGGAGGGCGACAGCCCCAGCATTTT
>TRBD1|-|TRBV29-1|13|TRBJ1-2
CSAPAQGEDGYTF
TGCAGCGCTCCCGCACAGGGGGAGGATGGCTACACCTTC
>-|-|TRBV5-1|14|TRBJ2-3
CASSLVQGGDTQYF
TGCGCCAGCAGCTTGGTACAGGGTGGGGATACGCAGTATTTT
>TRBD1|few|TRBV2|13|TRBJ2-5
CASRTGGWETQYF
TGTGCCAGCAGGACAGGGGGCTGGGAGACCCAGTACTTC
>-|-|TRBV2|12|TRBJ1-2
CASSEFPVGYTF
TGTGCCAGCAGTGAATTCCCCGTGGGCTACACCTTC
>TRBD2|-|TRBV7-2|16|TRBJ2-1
CASSLRPTSGVDEQFF
TGTGCCAGCAGCTTACGACCGACTAGCGGGGTGGATGAGCAGTTCTTC
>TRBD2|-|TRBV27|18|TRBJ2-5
CASRYTGTSGNLQETQYF
TGTGCCAGCAGATACACCGGGACTAGCGGGAATTTACAAGAGACCCAGTACTTC
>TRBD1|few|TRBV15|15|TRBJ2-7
CATSRDDRASGEQYF
TGTGCCACCAGCAGAGATGACAGGGCGTCGGGCGAGCAGTACTTC
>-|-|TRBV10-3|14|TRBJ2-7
CAISQGRGSYEQYF
TGTGCCATCAGTCAGGGAAGGGGATCCTACGAGCAGTACTTC
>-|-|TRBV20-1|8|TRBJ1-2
CSVAGYTF
TGCAGCGTAGCTGGCTACACCTTC
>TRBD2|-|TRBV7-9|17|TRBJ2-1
CSSSLFPFPSGSDEQFF
TGTTCCAGCAGCTTATTCCCATTCCCTAGCGGGAGTGATGAGCAGTTCTTC
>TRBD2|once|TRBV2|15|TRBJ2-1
CASSGSGGSYNEQFF
TGTGCCAGCAGTGGCAGCGGGGGGTCCTACAATGAGCAGTTCTTC
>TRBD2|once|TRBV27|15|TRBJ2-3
CATRLAGHSTDTQYF
TGTGCCACCCGACTAGCGGGTCATAGCACAGATACGCAGTATTTT
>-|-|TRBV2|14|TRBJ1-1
CASSSGVAGTEAFF
TGTGCCAGCAGTTCCGGGGTGGCCGGAACTGAAGCTTTCTTT
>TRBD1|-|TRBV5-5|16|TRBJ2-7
CASSRRGTGPSYEQYF
TGTGCCAGCAGCCGTAGAGGGACAGGGCCCTCCTACGAGCAGTACTTC
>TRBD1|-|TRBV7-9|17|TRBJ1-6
CASSERDREGGGSPLHF
TGTGCCAGCAGCGAAAGGGACAGGGAGGGAGGCGGATCACCCCTCCACTTT
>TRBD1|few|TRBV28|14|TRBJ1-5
CASSQTGKGQPQHF
TGTGCCAGCAGTCAGACAGGGAAGGGGCAGCCCCAGCATTTT
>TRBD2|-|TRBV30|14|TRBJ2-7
CAWSVGLAGGEQYF
TGTGCCTGGAGTGTAGGGCTAGCGGGAGGCGAGCAGTACTTC
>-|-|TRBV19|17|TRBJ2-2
CASSILAGTVIDGELFF
TGTGCCAGTAGTATACTAGCCGGTACAGTAATTGACGGGGAGCTGTTTTTT
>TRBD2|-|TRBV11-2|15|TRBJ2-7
CASSSGTSGGYEQYF
TGTGCCAGCAGCAGCGGGACTAGCGGGGGATACGAGCAGTACTTC
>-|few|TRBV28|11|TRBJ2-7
CASKGEYEQYF
TGTGCCAGCAAGGGAGAATACGAGCAGTACTTC
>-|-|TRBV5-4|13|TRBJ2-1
CASSLARRDEQFF
TGTGCCAGCAGCTTGGCCCGCAGGGATGAGCAGTTCTTC
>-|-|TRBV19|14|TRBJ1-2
CASRAQGANYGYTF
TGTGCCAGTAGGGCACAGGGAGCTAACTATGGCTACACCTTC
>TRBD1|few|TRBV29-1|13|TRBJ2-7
CSVEGTGGPEQYF
TGCAGCGTTGAAGGGACAGGGGGCCCCGAGCAGTACTTC
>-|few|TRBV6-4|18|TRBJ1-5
CASSYFQGLNEDNQPQHF
TGTGCCAGCAGTTACTTCCAGGGGTTAAATGAGGACAATCAGCCCCAGCATTTT
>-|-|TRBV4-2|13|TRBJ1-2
CASSQSDGTGYTF
TGTGCCAGCAGCCAATCGGACGGGACAGGCTACACCTTC
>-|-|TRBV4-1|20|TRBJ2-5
CASRATGGERLAGVPETQYF
TGCGCCAGCAGGGCTACAGGGGGCGAAAGGCTAGCGGGAGTCCCAGAGACCCAGTACTTC
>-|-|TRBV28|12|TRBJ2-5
CASSLIGQTQYF
TGTGCCAGCAGTTTGATCGGTCAGACCCAGTACTTC
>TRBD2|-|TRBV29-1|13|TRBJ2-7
CSVEHSGNYEQYF
TGCAGCGTTGAACATAGCGGGAACTACGAGCAGTACTTC
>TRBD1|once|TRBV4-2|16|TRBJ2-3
CASSQPSGQGADTQYF
TGTGCCAGCAGCCAACCCTCGGGACAGGGGGCAGATACGCAGTATTTT